This TCR beta chain was identified in a study of T-cell reconstitution after alpha-beta-depleted transplantation in children. V trimming: 5 bases; J trimming: 4 bases; junction bases outside the gene matches: 10. The CDR3 totals 15 residues. Library preparation (for TCRbeta) was performed with unique molecular identifiers. Each CDR3 protein is one row after TCRdb ran MiXCR on the PCR reads. The sample lists some 600,000 distinct CDR3 sequences, 15% to 20% occurring once. This clonotype was counted ten times or more. The chain links TRBV12-3 or TRBV12-4 to TRBJ1-2; TRBD1 aligns across 7 bases. This sequence was found in a human donor who donated a stem cell graft to a child with acute myeloid leukemia. Sequencing was performed on PBMCs from the stem cell graft donor, taken from the stem cell graft. CDR3 sequence: CASSKPGQMGYGYTF. The CDR3 DNA reads as TGTGCCAGCAGTAAACCGGGACAGATGGGCTATGGCTACACCTTC.